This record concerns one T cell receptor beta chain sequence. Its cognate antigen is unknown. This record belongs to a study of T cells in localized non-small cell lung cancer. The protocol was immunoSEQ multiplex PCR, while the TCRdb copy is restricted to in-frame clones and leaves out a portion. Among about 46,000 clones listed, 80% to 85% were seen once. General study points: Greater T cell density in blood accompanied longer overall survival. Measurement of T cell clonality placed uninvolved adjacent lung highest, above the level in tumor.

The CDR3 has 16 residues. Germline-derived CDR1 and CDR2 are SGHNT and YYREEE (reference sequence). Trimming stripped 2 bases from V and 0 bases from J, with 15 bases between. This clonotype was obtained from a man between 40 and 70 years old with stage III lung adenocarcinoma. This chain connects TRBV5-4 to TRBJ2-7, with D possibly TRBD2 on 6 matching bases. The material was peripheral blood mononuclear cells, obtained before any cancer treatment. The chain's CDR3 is CASSFLRGTNSYEQYF. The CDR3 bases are TGTGCCAGCAGCTTTCTCCGGGGGACCAACTCCTACGAGCAGTACTTC.